These T cell receptor beta chains were read from a single sample in a study of blood T cell repertoires in COVID-19. Profiling relied on immunoSEQ multiplex PCR, and the TCRdb table lists in-frame clones only, not all of them. Found here are about 180,000 clones, less than 90% of them singletons; the top ten hold approximately 8%. The sequencing input was peripheral blood. The receptors here all came from a woman between 65 and 79 years old with COVID-19, enrolled during active disease. Each CDR3 is given with its conserved first and last residue. A D gene is named only where the DNA matches it firmly. Clone size is not always given. Where it is, it says once, few, many or a class for expanded clones.

size	J	D	V	DNA	CDR3
.	TRBJ1-1	TRBD1	TRBV27	TGTGCCAGCAGTTTCCTCTCAGGGGGAATGGGAAAGGACACTGAAGCTTTCTTT	CASSFLSGGMGKDTEAFF
many	TRBJ2-1	TRBD2	TRBV18	TGTGCCAGCTCACCACGACTAGCGGGCTCCTCCTACAATGAGCAGTTCTTC	CASSPRLAGSSYNEQFF
.	TRBJ2-3	.	TRBV18	TGTGCCAGCTCACCACTCGGGTCCACAGATACGCAGTATTTT	CASSPLGSTDTQYF
.	TRBJ2-5	.	TRBV7-2	TGTGCCAGCAGCTCGAAACACCCAGCGGAGACCCAGTACTTC	CASSSKHPAETQYF
.	TRBJ2-4	.	TRBV6-2/TRBV6-3	TGTGCCAGCAGCTTCATTGGGGGACAAGGCCAGTTAGTCAAAAACATTCAGTACTTC	CASSFIGGQGQLVKNIQYF
.	TRBJ2-3	TRBD1	TRBV5-1	TGCGCCAGCAGCACGGGACAGGGGATAGTAGCAGATACGCAGTATTTT	CASSTGQGIVADTQYF
.	TRBJ2-1	.	TRBV30	TGTGCCTGGAGCCGGGACTCCTACAATGAGCAGTTCTTC	CAWSRDSYNEQFF
.	TRBJ1-5	.	TRBV6-2/TRBV6-3	TGTGCCAGCAGTTACCTTCCAGGGTCACAGCAGCCCCAGCATTTT	CASSYLPGSQQPQHF
.	TRBJ2-7	.	TRBV21-1	TGTGCCAGCACTTCACAGGGTAGCTCCTACGAGCAGTACTTC	CASTSQGSSYEQYF
.	TRBJ2-2	TRBD1	TRBV7-2	TGTGCCAGCAGCTTATTGGGACAGGTCATCACCGGGGAGCTGTTTTTT	CASSLLGQVITGELFF
.	TRBJ2-4	.	TRBV24-1	TGTGCCACCAGTGATCCCGGGAAAGCCAAAAACATTCAGTACTTC	CATSDPGKAKNIQYF
.	TRBJ2-7	TRBD1	TRBV18	TGTGCCAGCTCACCCGGACAGGCTAGCGAGCAGTACTTC	CASSPGQASEQYF
.	TRBJ1-6	TRBD1	TRBV27	TGTGCCAGCAGTCTCGGGACAGCCTATAATTCACCCCTCCACTTT	CASSLGTAYNSPLHF
.	TRBJ2-2	.	TRBV2	TGTGCCAGCAGTGAACAGAACACCGGGGAGCTGTTTTTT	CASSEQNTGELFF
.	TRBJ2-7	TRBD2	TRBV5-4	TGTGCCAGCAGCCCGGCAACTAGCGGGAGCCACGAGCAGTACTTC	CASSPATSGSHEQYF
.	TRBJ1-2	TRBD1	TRBV2	TGTGCCAGCAGTGAAGCGCTTCATATACCCGGGACAGGGGTGGGCTACACCTTC	CASSEALHIPGTGVGYTF
.	TRBJ2-7	TRBD2	TRBV27	TGTGCCAGCAGACCGGGGAGGGCAGGGAAGGCCTACGAGCAGTACTTC	CASRPGRAGKAYEQYF
.	TRBJ2-7	TRBD1	TRBV5-4	TGTACCAGCAGCCGTGACAGGGCCTACGAGCAGTACTTC	CTSSRDRAYEQYF
.	TRBJ1-3	.	TRBV19	TGTGCCAGTAGTGTACAGGCTGGAAACACCATATATTTT	CASSVQAGNTIYF
.	TRBJ2-2	.	TRBV13	TGTGCCAGCAGCGTCTTAACCGGGGAGCTGTTTTTT	CASSVLTGELFF
.	TRBJ2-1	.	TRBV5-1	TGCGCCAGCAGCTGGGGGGGCCGCTCCTACAATGAGCAGTTCTTC	CASSWGGRSYNEQFF
.	TRBJ2-7	TRBD1	TRBV18	TGTGCCAGCGCTGGGACAGAAAGCCCCTACGAGCAGTACTTC	CASAGTESPYEQYF
.	TRBJ1-2	.	TRBV18	TGTGCCAGCTCACCACCCACAGAAATAAACTATGGCTACACCTTC	CASSPPTEINYGYTF
.	TRBJ1-1	TRBD1	TRBV18	TGTGCCAGCTCCCTAGGACAGGCAGGTGAAGCTTTCTTT	CASSLGQAGEAFF
.	TRBJ2-5	TRBD2	TRBV9	TGTGCCAGCAGCGTAGGTCGACTAGCGGGAGGGGTACAAGAGACCCAGTACTTC	CASSVGRLAGGVQETQYF